This entry describes one T cell receptor (beta chain). Its antigen remains unknown. Some clones are missing from TCRdb's copy, which holds only in-frame ones; the method was immunoSEQ multiplex PCR. The repertoire includes 85,000 to 100,000 clones, approximately 78% of them detected once, and about 21% sits in the top ten. The CDR3 is 15 residues long. Germline assignment: CDR1 GTSNPN and CDR2 SVGIG (reference sequence). V lost 3 bases, J lost 5 bases, and 19 bases lay in between. This specimen belongs to a study of T cell responses to AZD1222 COVID-19 vaccine. Study-wide results and caveats: Unmutated variant regions reportedly attract nearly half of all spike-specific TCRs. Seropositive at baseline were only a handful of AZD1222 recipients.

The specimen comprised peripheral blood, sampled on day 0 of AZD1222 vaccination. This chain uses TRBV30 with TRBJ1-2, with D tentatively TRBD1 (6 bases). The TCR originated in an adult in good health. Here the CDR3 DNA reads TGTGCCTGGAGCGAACCCCGGGACATACTATATGGCTACACCTTC. The encoded protein is CAWSEPRDILYGYTF. Variable domain in full (rest from reference TRBV30 and TRBJ1-2): SQTIHQWPATLVQPVGSPLSLECTVEGTSNPNLYWYRQAAGRGLQLLFYSVGIGQISSEVPQNLSASRPQDRQFILSSKKLLLSDSGFYLCAWSEPRDILYGYTFGSGTRLTVV.